The rows below give T cell receptor beta chains drawn from one sample of a study of T cell repertoires in cytomegalovirus infection. TCRdb re-called the reads through MiXCR, storing one row per CDR3 protein. The table includes around 320,000 distinct CDR3 sequences, 8% to 10% detected once. The specimen was PBMCs. The receptors shown here come from a human donor in good health (CMV status not recorded). Some clones in this sample may be carry-over from other donors' samples. Each CDR3 is given with its conserved first and last residue. The D gene is left open where the match is weak. Where a row states a size, it is once, few, many or the class of an expanded clone; other rows omit it.

NA	TRBV20-1	TRBJ1-5	NA	TGCAGTGCTAGAGATGGTAGTGCAGGACAGCCGAATCAGCCCCAGCATTTT	CSARDGSAGQPNQPQHF
NA	TRBV18	TRBJ1-5	NA	TGTGCCAGCTCCCAGCTTGGCAATCAGCCCCAGCATTTT	CASSQLGNQPQHF
many	TRBV2	TRBJ2-1	NA	TGTGCCAGCAGTCCAATATTAGGGGGGGCCGTTAATGAGCAGTTCTTC	CASSPILGGAVNEQFF
NA	TRBV11-2	TRBJ1-2	NA	TGTGCCAGCAGCTCCCAGCCAGGGGCGCTTAGGAACTATGGCTACACCTTC	CASSSQPGALRNYGYTF
NA	TRBV7-2	TRBJ2-2	NA	TGTGCCAGCAGCTTATGGGGGACCGGGGAGCTGTTTTTT	CASSLWGTGELFF
many	TRBV7-9	TRBJ2-3	NA	TGTGCCAGCAGCTCGATACGCCGCCAGGGTTACACCACAGATACGCAGTATTTT	CASSSIRRQGYTTDTQYF
many	TRBV7-2	TRBJ2-7	TRBD1	TGTGCCAGCAGCTCTAGGGACAGGGGTGTTGACGAGCAGTACTTC	CASSSRDRGVDEQYF
few	TRBV30	TRBJ2-1	TRBD2	TGTGCCTGGAGTGTACCAGGGAGCGGGAGTAAAAACAATGAGCAGTTCTTC	CAWSVPGSGSKNNEQFF
many	TRBV20-1	TRBJ2-1	TRBD2	TGCAGTGCTAGAGATTCTAGCCTAGCGGGATGGAATGAGCAGTTCTTC	CSARDSSLAGWNEQFF
NA	TRBV19	TRBJ1-6	NA	TGTGCCAGGGCACAGGGCCCCTCACCCCTCCACTTT	CARAQGPSPLHF
few	TRBV15	TRBJ1-2	NA	TGTGCCACCAGCAGTTCCAGGGCAAACTATGGCTACACCTTC	CATSSSRANYGYTF
NA	TRBV20-1	TRBJ2-5	NA	TGCAGTGTCTTAAAGGGGGGGCCGGAGACCCAGTACTTC	CSVLKGGPETQYF
few	TRBV9	TRBJ2-5	NA	TGTGCCAGCAGCGCCACTGGGAGTCAAGAGACCCAGTACTTC	CASSATGSQETQYF
few	TRBV5-1	TRBJ2-7	NA	TGCGCCAGCAACCACCTTCCAGGACAGCCTTACGAGCAGTACTTC	CASNHLPGQPYEQYF
few	TRBV7-6	TRBJ2-2	TRBD2	TGTGCCGGCACCATCGGGACTAGCGGGAGGGCCCTCGGCGGGGAGCTGTTTTTT	CAGTIGTSGRALGGELFF
many	TRBV7-2	TRBJ1-6	NA	TGTGCCAGCAGATTACACGAGGGTAATTCACCCCTCCACTTT	CASRLHEGNSPLHF
many	TRBV29-1	TRBJ2-5	TRBD2	TGCAGCGTTGTTGGGACTAGCGGGACGCACCAAGAGACCCAGTACTTC	CSVVGTSGTHQETQYF
NA	TRBV6-2/TRBV6-3	TRBJ2-7	NA	TGTGCCAGCAGTTACTCGTTGGCAGGGCCGGCGACCTACGAGCAGTACTTC	CASSYSLAGPATYEQYF
many	TRBV4-1	TRBJ2-7	TRBD1	TGCGCCAGCAGCCCCGGGACAGATTCCTACGAGCAGTACTTC	CASSPGTDSYEQYF
few	TRBV6-2/TRBV6-3	TRBJ2-2	NA	TGTGCCAGCAGTTCGCCTGGCGCGGTTTCCACCGGGGAGCTGTTTTTT	CASSSPGAVSTGELFF
few	TRBV6-6	TRBJ2-7	TRBD1	TGTGCCAGCAGTTACCCGGGACAGGGGAGAACCCTTTTCTACGAGCAGTACTTC	CASSYPGQGRTLFYEQYF
many	TRBV6-5	TRBJ1-1	NA	TGTGCCAGCAGTTACCGAGGGGTAAAGGTTAAAGGGACTGAAGCTTTCTTT	CASSYRGVKVKGTEAFF
many	TRBV28	TRBJ1-6	NA	TGTGCCAGCGGGGGTTCCTATAATTCACCCCTCCACTTT	CASGGSYNSPLHF
few	TRBV19	TRBJ1-4	NA	TGTGCCTCAAGGCGGCCGGGTGAAAAACTGTTTTTT	CASRRPGEKLFF
few	TRBV28	TRBJ1-2	NA	TGTGCCAGCAGTTTAGCGGCCAGCTACACCTTC	CASSLAASYTF
NA	TRBV6-2/TRBV6-3	TRBJ2-7	TRBD2	TGTGCCAGCAGATTTCCACTAGCGGGGGCCGCAGCCTACGAGCAGTACTTC	CASRFPLAGAAAYEQYF
NA	TRBV12-3/TRBV12-4	TRBJ2-3	NA	TGTGCCAGCACCCGGTGGGGGAGCGCAGATACGCAGTATTTT	CASTRWGSADTQYF
NA	TRBV27	TRBJ2-3	TRBD2	TGTGCCAGCAGTCCGGGACTAGCGGGAGTTTCAGATACGCAGTATTTT	CASSPGLAGVSDTQYF
few	TRBV27	TRBJ2-7	NA	TGTGCCAGCAGTCTCGCGCAGGGGGGCTCCTACGAGCAGTACTTC	CASSLAQGGSYEQYF
many	TRBV7-2	TRBJ1-2	TRBD1	TGTGCCAGCAGCCCTCCACCCGGGACAGGAAACTATGGCTACACCTTC	CASSPPPGTGNYGYTF
NA	TRBV6-2/TRBV6-3	TRBJ1-1	NA	TGTGCCAGCAGTTATGTCACTGAAGCTTTCTTT	CASSYVTEAFF